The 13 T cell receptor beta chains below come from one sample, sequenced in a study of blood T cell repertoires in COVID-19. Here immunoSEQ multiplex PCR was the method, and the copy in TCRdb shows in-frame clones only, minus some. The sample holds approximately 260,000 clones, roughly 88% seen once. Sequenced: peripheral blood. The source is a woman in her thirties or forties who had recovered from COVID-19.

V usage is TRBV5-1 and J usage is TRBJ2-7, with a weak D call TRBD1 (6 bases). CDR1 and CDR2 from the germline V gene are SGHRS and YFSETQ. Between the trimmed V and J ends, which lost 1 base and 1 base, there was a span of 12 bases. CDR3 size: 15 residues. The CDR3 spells CASSLMPGDSYEQYF. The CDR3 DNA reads TGCGCCAGCAGCTTGATGCCAGGGGATTCCTACGAGCAGTACTTC. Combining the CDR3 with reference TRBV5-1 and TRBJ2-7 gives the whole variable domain KAGVTQTPRYLIKTRGQQVTLSCSPISGHRSVSWYQQTPGQGLQFLFEYFSETQRNKGNFPGRFSGRQFSNSRSEMNVSTLELGDSALYLCASSLMPGDSYEQYFGPGTRLTVT.

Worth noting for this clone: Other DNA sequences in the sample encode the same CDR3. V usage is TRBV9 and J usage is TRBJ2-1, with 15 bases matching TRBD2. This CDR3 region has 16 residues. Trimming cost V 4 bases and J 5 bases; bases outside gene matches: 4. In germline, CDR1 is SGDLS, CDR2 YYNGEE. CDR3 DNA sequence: TGTGCCAGCAGCCTAGGACTAGCGGGGGGGGACAATGAGCAGTTCTTC. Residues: CASSLGLAGGDNEQFF.

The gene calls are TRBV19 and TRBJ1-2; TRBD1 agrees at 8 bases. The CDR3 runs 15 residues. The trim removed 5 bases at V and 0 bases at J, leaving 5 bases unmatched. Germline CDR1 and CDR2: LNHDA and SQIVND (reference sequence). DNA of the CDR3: TGTGCCAGTAGTCCTTGGGACAGGTCTAACTATGGCTACACCTTC. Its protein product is CASSPWDRSNYGYTF.

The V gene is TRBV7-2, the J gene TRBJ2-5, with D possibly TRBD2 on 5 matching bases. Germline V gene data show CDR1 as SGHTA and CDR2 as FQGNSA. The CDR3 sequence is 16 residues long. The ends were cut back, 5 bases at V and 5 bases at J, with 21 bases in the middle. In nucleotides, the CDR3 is TGTGCCAGCAGCCTGTCAGCGGCCGGCCCGGGCGAGACCCAGTACTTC. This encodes CASSLSAAGPGETQYF.

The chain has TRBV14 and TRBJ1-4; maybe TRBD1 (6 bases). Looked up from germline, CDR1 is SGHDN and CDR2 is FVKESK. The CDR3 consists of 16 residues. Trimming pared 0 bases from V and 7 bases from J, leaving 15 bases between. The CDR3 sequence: CASSQERGAIFEKLFF. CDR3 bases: TGTGCCAGCAGCCAAGAGCGGGGGGCGATATTTGAAAAACTGTTTTTT.

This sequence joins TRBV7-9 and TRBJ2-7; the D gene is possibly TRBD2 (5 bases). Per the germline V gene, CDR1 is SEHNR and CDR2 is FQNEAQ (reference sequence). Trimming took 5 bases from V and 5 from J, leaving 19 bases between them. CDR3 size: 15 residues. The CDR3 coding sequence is TGTGCCAGCAGCGCCGGGGAAAGGGCCCAGAACGAGCAGTACTTC. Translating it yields CASSAGERAQNEQYF. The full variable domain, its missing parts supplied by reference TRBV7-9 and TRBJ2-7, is DTGVSQNPRHKITKRGQNVTFRCDPISEHNRLYWYRQTLGQGPEFLTYFQNEAQLEKSRLLSDRFSAERPKGSFSTLEIQRTEQGDSAMYLCASSAGERAQNEQYFGPGTRLTVT.

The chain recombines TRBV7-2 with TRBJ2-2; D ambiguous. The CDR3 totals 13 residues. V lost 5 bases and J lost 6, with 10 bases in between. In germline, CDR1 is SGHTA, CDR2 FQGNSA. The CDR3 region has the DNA TGTGCCAGCAGCAAAACCAGGCCCGGGGAGCTGTTTTTT. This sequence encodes CASSKTRPGELFF. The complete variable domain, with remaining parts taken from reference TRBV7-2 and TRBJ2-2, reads GAGVSQSPSNKVTEKGKDVELRCDPISGHTALYWYRQSLGQGLEFLIYFQGNSAPDKSGLPSDRFSAERTGGSVSTLTIQRTQQEDSAVYLCASSKTRPGELFFGEGSRLTVL.

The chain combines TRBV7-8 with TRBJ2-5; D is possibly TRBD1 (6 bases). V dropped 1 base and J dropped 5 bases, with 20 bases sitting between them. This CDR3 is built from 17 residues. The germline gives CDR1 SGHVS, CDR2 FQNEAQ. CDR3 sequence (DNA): TGTGCCAGCAGCTTAGGGTCCGGACAGCGGACAAGGGAGACCCAGTACTTC. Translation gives CASSLGSGQRTRETQYF.

The CDR3 bases are TGTGCCAGCAGCTGGGGCCCCTACACCTTC. Protein product: CASSWGPYTF. V usage is TRBV11-3 and J usage is TRBJ1-2; TRBD1 might be the D (5 bases). The V gene's germline CDR1 is SGHNT and CDR2 YENEEA. The CDR3 covers 10 residues. Trimming removed 4 bases at V and 10 bases at J, with 7 bases between.

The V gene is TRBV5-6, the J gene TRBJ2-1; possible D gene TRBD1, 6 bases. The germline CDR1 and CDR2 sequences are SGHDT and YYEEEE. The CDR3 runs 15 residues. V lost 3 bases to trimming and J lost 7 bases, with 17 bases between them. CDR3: CASSYTGPGTNEQFF. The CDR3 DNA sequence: TGTGCCAGCAGCTATACAGGGCCCGGGACGAATGAGCAGTTCTTC.

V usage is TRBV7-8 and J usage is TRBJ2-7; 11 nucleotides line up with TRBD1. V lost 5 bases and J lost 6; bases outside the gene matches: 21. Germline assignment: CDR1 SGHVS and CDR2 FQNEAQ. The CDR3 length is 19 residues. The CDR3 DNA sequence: TGTGCCAGCAGCAACCGGGACAGGGGGACTACAGGCTCCTACTCCGAGCAGTACTTC. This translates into CASSNRDRGTTGSYSEQYF. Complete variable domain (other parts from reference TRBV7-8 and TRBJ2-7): GAGVSQSPRYKVAKRGQDVALRCDPISGHVSLFWYQQALGQGPEFLTYFQNEAQLDKSGLPSDRFFAERPEGSVSTLKIQRTQQEDSAVYLCASSNRDRGTTGSYSEQYFGPGTRLTVT.

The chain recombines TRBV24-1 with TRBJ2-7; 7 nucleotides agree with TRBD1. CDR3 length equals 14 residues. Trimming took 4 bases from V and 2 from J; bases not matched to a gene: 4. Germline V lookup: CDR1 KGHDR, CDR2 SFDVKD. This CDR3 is CATSETGNTYEQYF. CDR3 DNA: TGTGCCACCAGTGAGACAGGGAATACCTACGAGCAGTACTTC.

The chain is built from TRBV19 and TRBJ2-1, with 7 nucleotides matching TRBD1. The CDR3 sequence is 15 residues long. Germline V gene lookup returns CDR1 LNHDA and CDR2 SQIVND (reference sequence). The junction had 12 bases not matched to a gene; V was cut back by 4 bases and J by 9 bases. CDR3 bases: TGTGCCAGTAGTACCTCGACCGACAGGGCGGGTGAGCAGTTCTTC. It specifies CASSTSTDRAGEQFF.